This entry describes one T cell receptor (beta chain). Sequencing was performed with immunoSEQ multiplex PCR; in TCRdb, only in-frame clones are kept and a portion is missing. The sample carries over a million clones, around 74% recorded once. This specimen comes from a study of shared clonotypes between healthy human individuals. Germline V lookup: CDR1 MNHEY, CDR2 SMNVEV (reference sequence). The CDR3 is made up of 19 amino acids. With V trimmed by 2 bases and J by 2 bases, 12 bases remained unmatched. This TCR derives from a man younger than 35 in good health. The material sequenced was memory CD4+ T cells sorted from blood. The subset here: CD45RA-negative fraction. The chain carries TRBV27 and TRBJ2-1, with 10 bases that match TRBD2. In DNA form, the CDR3 reads TGTGCCAGCAGTTTAGTTATCCTCCTAGCGGGAGAAACCTACAATGAGCAGTTCTTC. This translates into CASSLVILLAGETYNEQFF.